This TCR beta chain was documented in a study of T cell clones after liver transplantation. Study information: Draws occurred before transplant, before withdrawal, and after complete or failed withdrawal.

To note about this clone: Antigen specificity is unknown.

Germline V lookup: CDR1 SEHNR, CDR2 FQNEAQ (reference sequence). The CDR3 contains 13 residues. The germline V and J ends were trimmed by 5 bases and 6 bases, with 12 bases remaining between them. Findings and limits, study-wide: Migration into the graft, not deletion, may explain lost graft donor-reactive T cells.

Repertoires were generated with immunoSEQ multiplex PCR, while TCRdb's copy carries only in-frame clones and drops some. The sample includes about 75,000 clones, more than 75% of them seen just once. J is TRBJ2-3 and V is TRBV7-9; D is unresolved. The TCR comes from a human donor who received a liver transplant. Material: CD4+ T cells from blood, obtained before liver transplant. CDR3 sequence (DNA): TGTGCCAGCAGCCCCCAGATAGGGGATACGCAGTATTTT. It translates to CASSPQIGDTQYF.